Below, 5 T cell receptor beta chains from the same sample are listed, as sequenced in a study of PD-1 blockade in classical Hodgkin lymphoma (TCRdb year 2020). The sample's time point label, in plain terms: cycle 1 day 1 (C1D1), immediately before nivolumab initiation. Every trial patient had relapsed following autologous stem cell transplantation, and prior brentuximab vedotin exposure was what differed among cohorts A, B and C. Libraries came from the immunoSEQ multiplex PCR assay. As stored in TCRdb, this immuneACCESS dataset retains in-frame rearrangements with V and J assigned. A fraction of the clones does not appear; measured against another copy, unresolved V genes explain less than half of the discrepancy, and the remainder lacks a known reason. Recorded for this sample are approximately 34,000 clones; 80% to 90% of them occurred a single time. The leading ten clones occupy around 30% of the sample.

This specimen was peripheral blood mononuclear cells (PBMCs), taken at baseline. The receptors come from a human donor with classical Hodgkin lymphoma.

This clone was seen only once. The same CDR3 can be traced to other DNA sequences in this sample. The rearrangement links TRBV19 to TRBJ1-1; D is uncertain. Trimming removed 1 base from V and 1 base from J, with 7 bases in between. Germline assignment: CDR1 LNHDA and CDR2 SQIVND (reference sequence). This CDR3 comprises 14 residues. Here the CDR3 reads CASSIGPGNTEAFF. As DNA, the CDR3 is TGTGCCAGTAGTATAGGGCCGGGGAACACTGAAGCTTTCTTT.

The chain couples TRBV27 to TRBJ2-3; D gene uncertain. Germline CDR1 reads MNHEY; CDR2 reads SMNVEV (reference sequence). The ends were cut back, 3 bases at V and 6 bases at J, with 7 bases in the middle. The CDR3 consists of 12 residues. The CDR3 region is CASSFRLDTQYF. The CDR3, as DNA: TGTGCCAGCAGTTTTCGGCTGGATACGCAGTATTTT.

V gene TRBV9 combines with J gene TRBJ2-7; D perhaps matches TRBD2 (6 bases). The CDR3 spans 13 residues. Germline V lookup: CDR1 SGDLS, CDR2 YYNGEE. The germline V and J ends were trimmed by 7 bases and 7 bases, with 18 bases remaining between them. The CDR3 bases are TGTGCCAGCCAGCGCGGGACCGTGGGGGAGCAGTACTTC. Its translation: CASQRGTVGEQYF.

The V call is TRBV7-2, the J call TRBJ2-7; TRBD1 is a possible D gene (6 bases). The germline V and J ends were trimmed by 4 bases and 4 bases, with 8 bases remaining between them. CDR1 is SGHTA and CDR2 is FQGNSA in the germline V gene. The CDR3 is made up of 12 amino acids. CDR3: CASSSQGYEQYF. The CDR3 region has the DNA TGTGCCAGCAGCTCCCAGGGGTACGAGCAGTACTTC.

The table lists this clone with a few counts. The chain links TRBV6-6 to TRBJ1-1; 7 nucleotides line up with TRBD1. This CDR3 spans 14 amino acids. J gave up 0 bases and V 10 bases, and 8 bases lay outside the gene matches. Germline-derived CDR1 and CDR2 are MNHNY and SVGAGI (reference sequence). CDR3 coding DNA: TGTGCCACCATAGCCGGGACAGTGAACACTGAAGCTTTCTTT. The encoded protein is CATIAGTVNTEAFF.